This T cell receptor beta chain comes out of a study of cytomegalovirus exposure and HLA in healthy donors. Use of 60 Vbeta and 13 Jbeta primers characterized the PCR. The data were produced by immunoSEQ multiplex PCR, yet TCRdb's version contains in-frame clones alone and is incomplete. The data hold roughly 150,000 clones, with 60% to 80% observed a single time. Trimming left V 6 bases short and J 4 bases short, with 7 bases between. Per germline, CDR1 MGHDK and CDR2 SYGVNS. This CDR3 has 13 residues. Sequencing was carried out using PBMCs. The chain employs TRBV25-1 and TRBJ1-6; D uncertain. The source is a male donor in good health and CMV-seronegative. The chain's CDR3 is CASREAYNSPLHF. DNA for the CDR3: TGTGCCAGCAGGGAGGCGTATAATTCACCCCTCCACTTT.